What follows are 29 T cell receptor beta chains derived from one specimen sequenced in a study of cytomegalovirus exposure and HLA in healthy donors. Repertoires were generated with immunoSEQ multiplex PCR, while TCRdb's copy carries only in-frame clones and drops some. The sample shows 150,000 to 200,000 clones, around four fifths of them seen only once. Sequencing was done on a sample of PBMCs. The receptor set was obtained from a man aged 25 to 40 in good health and CMV-seropositive.

The chain links TRBV6-1 to TRBJ2-5; 7 bases fit TRBD1. The germline V gene has CDR1 MNHNS and CDR2 SASEGT. V was clipped by 1 base and J by 4 bases; unmatched bases: 6. CDR3 length: 15 residues. CDR3 residues: CASSEGRGIAETQYF. In DNA form, the CDR3 reads TGTGCCAGCAGTGAAGGCAGGGGGATCGCAGAGACCCAGTACTTC.

In its sample, this clone was seen once. V is TRBV19 and J is TRBJ1-5; D possibly corresponds to TRBD1 (5 bases). Trimming removed 6 bases at V and 0 bases at J, with 12 bases between. CDR3 length equals 15 residues. Germline CDR1 is LNHDA and CDR2 is SQIVND (reference sequence). CDR3 in amino acids: CASRPGVYSNQPQHF. The CDR3 DNA reads as TGTGCCAGTAGACCGGGGGTTTATAGCAATCAGCCCCAGCATTTT.

This clone was picked up one time. The genes are TRBV5-6 and TRBJ2-6; no clear D gene. The CDR3 is 14 amino acids. V lost 10 bases, J lost 0 bases, and 11 bases lay in between. In germline, CDR1 is SGHDT, CDR2 YYEEEE. The CDR3 spells CASVGSSGANVLTF. The CDR3 bases are TGTGCCTCCGTCGGTAGCTCTGGGGCCAACGTCCTGACTTTC.

On this clone itself: A junction boundary mismatches the germline segment, possibly from a read error. V is TRBV15 and J is TRBJ1-3; possibly TRBD1 for D (6 bases). The V gene's germline CDR1 is LNHNV and CDR2 YYDKDF (reference sequence). This CDR3 comprises 17 residues. The CDR3 DNA reads TGTGCCACCAGTAGAGATCACGGGGGGCGCGGTGGAAACACCATATATTTT. This codes for CATSRDHGGRGGNTIYF.

The table lists this clone with a few counts. The chain couples TRBV5-1 to TRBJ1-1; TRBD1 aligns across 7 bases. The CDR3 loop spans 14 amino acids. Trimming at V came to 5 bases and at J to 1 base, leaving 5 bases not matched to a gene. The germline V gene has CDR1 SGHRS and CDR2 YFSETQ. CDR3 sequence: CASRTTGQNTEAFF. Written as DNA, the CDR3 is TGCGCCAGCAGAACGACAGGGCAGAACACTGAAGCTTTCTTT.

J is TRBJ2-1 and V is TRBV10-1, with a possible D match to TRBD2 (7 bases). Germline V gives CDR1 WNHNN, CDR2 SYGVQD (reference sequence). Trimming left V 4 bases short and J 4 bases short, with 20 bases between. This CDR3 comprises 17 residues. For the CDR3, the DNA is TGCGCCAGCAGTGCTAACCGGGGGGCCCCGAAATACAATGAGCAGTTCTTC. Amino acid sequence: CASSANRGAPKYNEQFF.

The V gene is TRBV12-5, the J gene TRBJ2-7, with no clear D. Trimming removed 8 bases from V and 2 bases from J, with 10 bases in between. Germline-derived CDR1 and CDR2 are LGHNT and FRNRAP. The CDR3 sequence is 12 residues long. The CDR3 coding sequence is TGTGCTAGTACCTCCTCGGCCTACGAGCAGTACTTC. Its translation: CASTSSAYEQYF.

The rearrangement uses TRBV4-1 and TRBJ1-1, with 8 bases identical to TRBD1. The CDR3 is 15 amino acids. CDR1 and CDR2 (germline): MGHRA, YSYEKL. V gave up 2 bases and J gave up 1 base; unmatched junction bases: 3. CDR3 protein: CASSQQGAGNTEAFF. CDR3 nucleotides: TGCGCCAGCAGCCAACAGGGGGCCGGGAACACTGAAGCTTTCTTT.

The chain employs TRBV6-6 and TRBJ2-7; TRBD2 matches 7 bases. Germline trimming cut 3 bases from V and 2 bases from J; bases unmatched to any gene: 10. The CDR3 is 16 residues long. Germline-derived CDR1 and CDR2 are MNHNY and SVGAGI (reference sequence). CDR3 amino acids: CASSYSYSGFTYEQYF. The DNA for the CDR3 is TGTGCCAGCAGTTATTCTTATAGCGGGTTCACCTACGAGCAGTACTTC.

The gene calls are TRBV10-1 and TRBJ2-5; TRBD2 might be the D (6 bases). Germline V CDR1 and CDR2: WNHNN, SYGVQD (reference sequence). The CDR3 totals 15 residues. V was shortened by 0 bases and J by 2 bases, with 10 bases between the two germline ends. As DNA, the CDR3 is TGCGCCAGCAGTGAGTCTCGGGGAGGTCAAGAGACCCAGTACTTC. This encodes CASSESRGGQETQYF.

The chain carries TRBV6-5 and TRBJ2-7; D ambiguous. CDR1 and CDR2 (germline): MNHEY, SVGAGI. V lost 2 bases and J lost 6, with 14 bases in between. This CDR3 has 14 amino acids. The chain's CDR3 is CASSYTPSGSEQYF. The CDR3 region has the DNA TGTGCCAGCAGTTACACCCCTAGTGGGTCCGAGCAGTACTTC.

The chain links TRBV15 to TRBJ1-1, with a possible D match to TRBD1 (6 bases). V dropped 4 bases and J dropped 1 base, with 13 bases sitting between them. Germline CDR1 reads LNHNV; CDR2 reads YYDKDF (reference sequence). This CDR3 contains 15 residues. The CDR3: CATSNGGAGNTEAFF. The CDR3 coding sequence is TGTGCCACCAGCAATGGGGGGGCTGGGAACACTGAAGCTTTCTTT.

The chain couples TRBV25-1 to TRBJ1-2; the D gene is possibly TRBD1 (5 bases). Germline V gene lookup returns CDR1 MGHDK and CDR2 SYGVNS. V lost 3 bases and J 4 bases, leaving 9 bases between the germline ends. The CDR3 loop spans 13 amino acids. In DNA, the CDR3 is TGTGCCAGCAGTGAGTCAGGGCCCTATGGCTACACCTTC. It translates to CASSESGPYGYTF.

The chain has TRBV10-3 and TRBJ2-3, with D hard to call. CDR3 length: 12 residues. CDR1 and CDR2 (germline): ENHRY, SYGVKD. Between the trimmed V and J ends, which lost 6 bases and 0 bases, there was a span of 4 bases. The CDR3 reads CAIRSSTDTQYF. CDR3 DNA: TGTGCCATCAGGTCGAGCACAGATACGCAGTATTTT.

The V gene is TRBV18, the J gene TRBJ1-3, with D perhaps matching TRBD1 (5 bases). The length of the CDR3 is 16 residues. CDR1 is KGHSH and CDR2 is LQKENI in the germline V gene. The V end lost 3 bases, the J end lost 2 bases, and 14 bases lay between the germline ends. The CDR3 loop reads CASSPGLGGTGNTIYF. As DNA, the CDR3 is TGTGCCAGCTCACCCGGGCTGGGGGGTACTGGAAACACCATATATTTT.

The chain has TRBV10-3 and TRBJ1-4; 7 bases align to TRBD1. Germline V gene lookup returns CDR1 ENHRY and CDR2 SYGVKD. The V segment lost 4 bases and the J segment 6 bases; nucleotides outside the gene matches: 5. This CDR3 contains 14 residues. CDR3 nucleotide sequence: TGTGCCATCAGTGCCCAGGGGGGAGATGAAAAACTGTTTTTT. Its translation: CAISAQGGDEKLFF.

As concerns this clone: A much larger clone lies a single base off, so this may be a read error. This chain links TRBV7-9 with TRBJ1-1; no firm D call. Germline V lookup: CDR1 SEHNR, CDR2 FQNEAQ (reference sequence). This CDR3 is built from 12 residues. V dropped 5 bases and J dropped 0 bases, with 4 bases sitting between them. The CDR3 DNA is TGTGCCAGCAGCGCGCTGAACACTGAAGCTTTCTTT. This translates into CASSALNTEAFF.

The V gene is TRBV20-1, the J gene TRBJ2-7; D gene unclear. V lost 0 bases to trimming and J lost 9 bases, with 9 bases between them. The CDR3 is 11 amino acids. Germline V CDR1 and CDR2: DFQATT, SNEGSKA (reference sequence). The CDR3 DNA sequence: TGCAGTGCTAGAGACCCCCCGGTGCAGTACTTC. Residues: CSARDPPVQYF.

The chain employs TRBV7-9 and TRBJ2-7; 12 nucleotides align to TRBD2. CDR1 and CDR2 from the germline V gene are SEHNR and FQNEAQ (reference sequence). CDR3 length: 15 amino acids. The V gene end was trimmed by 4 bases and the J gene end by 7 bases; junction bases not matched to a gene: 8. The CDR3 nucleotides are TGTGCCAGCAGCTCTCCTAGCGGGGGGGCACAGGAGCAGTACTTC. The encoded protein is CASSSPSGGAQEQYF.

The chain links TRBV5-4 to TRBJ2-4; tentatively, D is TRBD1 (7 bases). The CDR3 has 16 residues. Germline loops: CDR1 SGHNT, CDR2 YYREEE (reference sequence). V was cut by 4 bases and J by 5 bases, with 19 bases left in between. The CDR3 sequence: CASSLAGGGRQNIQYF. Written as DNA, the CDR3 is TGTGCCAGCAGCCTGGCTGGAGGGGGCCGACAAAACATTCAGTACTTC.

The V gene is TRBV10-3, the J gene TRBJ2-3; 16 bases match TRBD2. CDR3 length: 16 residues. V was clipped by 6 bases and J by 4 bases; unmatched bases: 4. Germline V gene data show CDR1 as ENHRY and CDR2 as SYGVKD. The CDR3 region is CAIRGLAGGQADTQYF. The CDR3 DNA sequence: TGTGCCATCAGGGGACTAGCGGGGGGGCAGGCAGATACGCAGTATTTT.

CDR3 loop: CASSQDHNSGNNEQFF. CDR3 coding DNA: TGCGCCAGCAGCCAAGATCATAACTCAGGAAACAATGAGCAGTTCTTC. This chain links TRBV4-3 with TRBJ2-1; D ambiguous. This CDR3 spans 16 amino acids. Germline V gives CDR1 LGHNA, CDR2 YSLEER. Trimming left V 0 bases short and J 5 bases short, with 14 bases between.

V and J are TRBV7-2 and TRBJ2-3, with 10 bases that match TRBD2. The CDR3 is made up of 15 amino acids. The V gene's germline CDR1 is SGHTA and CDR2 FQGNSA. Losses at the gene ends were 5 bases for V and 2 bases for J; bases not matched to a gene: 4. The CDR3 DNA reads TGTGCCAGCAGCGCAAGCGGGGGGGCCACAGATACGCAGTATTTT. Amino acids: CASSASGGATDTQYF.

The chain has TRBV2 and TRBJ2-1, with 10 bases matching TRBD2. From germline, CDR1 is SNHLY and CDR2 FYNNEI. This CDR3 region has 17 residues. V was clipped by 5 bases and J by 5 bases; unmatched bases: 12. The CDR3 bases are TGTGCCAGCAGTCCCTCCACAGCGGGGGGGCCAGACAATGAGCAGTTCTTC. Its translation is CASSPSTAGGPDNEQFF.

The V gene is TRBV29-1, the J gene TRBJ1-1, with unresolved D. CDR1 and CDR2 (germline): SQVTM, ANQGSEA. Between the trimmed V and J ends, which lost 6 bases and 7 bases, there was a span of 12 bases. This CDR3 is built from 11 residues. CDR3: CSVARKYEAFF. The CDR3 DNA reads TGCAGCGTGGCTAGGAAGTATGAAGCTTTCTTT.

The genes are TRBV13 and TRBJ2-7; the D gene is possibly TRBD2 (6 bases). V gave up 5 bases and J gave up 1 base, with 12 bases separating them. The CDR3 loop spans 14 amino acids. Germline CDR1 reads PRHDT; CDR2 reads FYEKMQ (reference sequence). CDR3 protein: CASSPGTSSYEQYF. CDR3 bases: TGTGCCAGCAGCCCAGGGACTTCTTCCTACGAGCAGTACTTC.

The chain links TRBV14 to TRBJ2-7; D unresolved. The germline V and J ends were trimmed by 0 bases and 2 bases, with 17 bases remaining between them. This CDR3 has 17 amino acids. Germline V gene sequence: CDR1 SGHDN, CDR2 FVKESK. The DNA of the CDR3 is TGTGCCAGCAGCCAAGATTCGTCTCCAACCCTAGCCTACGAGCAGTACTTC. It is translated as CASSQDSSPTLAYEQYF. The full variable domain, rest sourced from reference TRBV14 and TRBJ2-7, is EAGVTQFPSHSVIEKGQTVTLRCDPISGHDNLYWYRRVMGKEIKFLLHFVKESKQDESGMPNNRFLAERTGGTYSTLKVQPAELEDSGVYFCASSQDSSPTLAYEQYFGPGTRLTVT.

The CDR3 here is CASSPTLTGPYGYTF. CDR3 sequence (DNA): TGTGCCAGCAGCCCCACACTGACAGGGCCCTATGGCTACACCTTC. The V call is TRBV6-6, the J call TRBJ1-2; 7 bases line up with TRBD1. The V segment lost 6 bases and the J segment 4 bases; nucleotides outside the gene matches: 11. Germline V gene sequence: CDR1 MNHNY, CDR2 SVGAGI (reference sequence). The CDR3 is 15 amino acids.

V usage is TRBV5-4 and J usage is TRBJ1-1; D ambiguous. Trimming stripped 0 bases from V and 5 bases from J, with 8 bases between. The length of the CDR3 is 13 residues. Germline V gives CDR1 SGHNT, CDR2 YYREEE (reference sequence). CDR3 DNA sequence: TGTGCCAGCAGCTTGGGACTTGGGACTGAAGCTTTCTTT. The encoded protein is CASSLGLGTEAFF.